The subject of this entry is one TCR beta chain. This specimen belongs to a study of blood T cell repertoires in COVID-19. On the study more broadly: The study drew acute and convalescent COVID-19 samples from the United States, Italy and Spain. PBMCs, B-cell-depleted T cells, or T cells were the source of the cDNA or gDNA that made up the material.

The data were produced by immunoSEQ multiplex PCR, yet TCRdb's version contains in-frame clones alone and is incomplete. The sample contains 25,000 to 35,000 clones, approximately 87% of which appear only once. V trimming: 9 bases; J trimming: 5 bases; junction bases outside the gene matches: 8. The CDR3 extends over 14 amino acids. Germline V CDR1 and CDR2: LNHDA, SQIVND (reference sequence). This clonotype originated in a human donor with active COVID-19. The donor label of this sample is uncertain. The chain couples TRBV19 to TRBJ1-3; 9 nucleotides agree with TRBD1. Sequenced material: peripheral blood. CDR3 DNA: TGTGCCAGCACGGACAGGGGAAATAGAAACACCATATATTTT. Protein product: CASTDRGNRNTIYF.